The rows below give T cell receptor beta chains drawn from one sample of a study of cytotoxic CD8 clonotypes in ibrutinib-treated CLL. Only in-frame clones appear in the TCRdb table, and some are missing; sequencing was by immunoSEQ multiplex PCR. The data show approximately 330,000 clones, 80% seen once. The sample here was PBMCs, taken before ibrutinib treatment. These receptors were taken from a human donor with chronic lymphocytic leukemia. The CDR3 runs from the conserved cysteine through the conserved F or W. The D gene is left open where the match is weak. Clone size is not always given. Where it is, it says once, few, many or a class for expanded clones.

cdr3_aa cdr3_nt v_call clone_size d_call cdr3_length j_call
CASSLFPQGPSEQYF TGTGCCAGCAGTTTATTCCCACAGGGGCCCAGCGAGCAGTACTTC TRBV27 few TRBD1 15 TRBJ2-7
CASSLGTGFMGSGANVLTF TGTGCCAGCAGCTTAGGGACAGGCTTCATGGGGTCTGGGGCCAACGTCCTGACTTTC TRBV7-9 once TRBD1 19 TRBJ2-6
CASSFVDIGKSPLHF TGTGCCAGCAGTTTTGTAGACATAGGAAAATCACCCCTCCACTTT TRBV28 NA NA 15 TRBJ1-6
CSAAQNEQFF TGCAGTGCAGCCCAAAATGAGCAGTTCTTC TRBV20-1 NA NA 10 TRBJ2-1
CASSLGTGSSYEQYF TGTGCCAGCAGCTTAGGGACAGGGTCATCCTACGAGCAGTACTTC TRBV13 NA TRBD1 15 TRBJ2-7
CASRRDIEPNQPQHF TGTGCCAGCAGAAGGGACATTGAACCCAATCAGCCCCAGCATTTT TRBV4-2 NA NA 15 TRBJ1-5
CASSISVLGNEQFF TGTGCCAGCAGTATCAGTGTATTGGGCAATGAGCAGTTCTTC TRBV27 few NA 14 TRBJ2-1
CASSLDWGRGKFTYEQYF TGTGCCAGCAGCTTAGATTGGGGCAGGGGGAAATTTACATACGAGCAGTACTTC TRBV11-2 NA TRBD1 18 TRBJ2-7
CASSLDLYEQYF TGTGCCAGCAGCTTAGATCTTTACGAGCAGTACTTC TRBV11-2 NA NA 12 TRBJ2-7
CASSSYSGRETGELFF TGTGCCAGCAGCTCCTATAGCGGGAGGGAAACCGGGGAGCTGTTTTTT TRBV7-8 NA TRBD2 16 TRBJ2-2
CSVEAGGTDTQYF TGCAGCGTTGAAGCGGGCGGCACAGATACGCAGTATTTT TRBV29-1 NA NA 13 TRBJ2-3